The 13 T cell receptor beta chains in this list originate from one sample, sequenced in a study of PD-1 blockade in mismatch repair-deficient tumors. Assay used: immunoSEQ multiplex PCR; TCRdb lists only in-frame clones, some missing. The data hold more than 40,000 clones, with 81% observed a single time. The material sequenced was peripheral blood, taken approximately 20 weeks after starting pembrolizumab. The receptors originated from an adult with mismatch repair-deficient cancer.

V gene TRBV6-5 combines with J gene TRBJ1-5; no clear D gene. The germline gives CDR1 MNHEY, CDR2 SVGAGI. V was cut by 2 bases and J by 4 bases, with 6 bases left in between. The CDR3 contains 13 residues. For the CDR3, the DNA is TGTGCCAGCAGTTACAGTAGGAATCAGCCCCAGCATTTT. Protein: CASSYSRNQPQHF.

Written as DNA, the CDR3 is TGTGCCAGCTCACCAAACACAGCCTTAGAGCAGTACTTC. This sequence encodes CASSPNTALEQYF. V gene TRBV18 combines with J gene TRBJ2-7; D gene unclear. Germline lookup yields CDR1 KGHSH and CDR2 LQKENI. CDR3 length: 13 amino acids. Trimming cost V 2 bases and J 7 bases, with 12 bases left between them. Looking up the rest from reference TRBV18 and TRBJ2-7 gives the full variable domain: NAGVMQNPRHLVRRRGQEARLRCSPMKGHSHVYWYRQLPEEGLKFMVYLQKENIIDESGMPKERFSAEFPKEGPSILRIQQVVRGDSAAYFCASSPNTALEQYFGPGTRLTVT.

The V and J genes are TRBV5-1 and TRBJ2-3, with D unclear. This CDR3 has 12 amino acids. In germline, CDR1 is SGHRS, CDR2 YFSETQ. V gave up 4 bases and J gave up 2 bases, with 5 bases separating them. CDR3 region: CASSPYTDTQYF. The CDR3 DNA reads TGCGCCAGCAGCCCATACACAGATACGCAGTATTTT.

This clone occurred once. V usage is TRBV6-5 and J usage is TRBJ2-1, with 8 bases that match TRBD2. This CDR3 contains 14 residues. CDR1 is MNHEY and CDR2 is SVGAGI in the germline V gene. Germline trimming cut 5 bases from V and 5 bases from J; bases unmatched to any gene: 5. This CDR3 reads CASSQAGADNEQFF. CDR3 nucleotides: TGTGCCAGCAGTCAAGCGGGAGCAGACAATGAGCAGTTCTTC.

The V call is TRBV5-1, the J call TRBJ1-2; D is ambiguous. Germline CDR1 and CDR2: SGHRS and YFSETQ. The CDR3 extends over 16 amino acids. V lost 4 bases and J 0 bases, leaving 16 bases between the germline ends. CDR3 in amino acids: CASSTRTAPANYGYTF. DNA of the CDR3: TGCGCCAGCAGCACACGGACGGCCCCTGCTAACTATGGCTACACCTTC.

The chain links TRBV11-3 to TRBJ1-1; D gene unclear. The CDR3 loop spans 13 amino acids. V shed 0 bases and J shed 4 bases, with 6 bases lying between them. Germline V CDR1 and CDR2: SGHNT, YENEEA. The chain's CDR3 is CASSLEPPTEAFF. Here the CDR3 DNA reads TGTGCCAGCAGCTTAGAGCCCCCCACTGAAGCTTTCTTT. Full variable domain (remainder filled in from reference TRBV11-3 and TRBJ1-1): EAGVVQSPRYKIIEKKQPVAFWCNPISGHNTLYWYLQNLGQGPELLIRYENEEAVDDSQLPKDRFSAERLKGVDSTLKIQPAELGDSAVYLCASSLEPPTEAFFGQGTRLTVV.

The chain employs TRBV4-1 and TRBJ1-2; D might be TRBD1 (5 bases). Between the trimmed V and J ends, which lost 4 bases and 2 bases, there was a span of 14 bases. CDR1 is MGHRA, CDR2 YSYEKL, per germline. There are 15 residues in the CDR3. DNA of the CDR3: TGCGCCAGCAGCCGGAGGGGTTTAGAGAACTATGGCTACACCTTC. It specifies CASSRRGLENYGYTF.

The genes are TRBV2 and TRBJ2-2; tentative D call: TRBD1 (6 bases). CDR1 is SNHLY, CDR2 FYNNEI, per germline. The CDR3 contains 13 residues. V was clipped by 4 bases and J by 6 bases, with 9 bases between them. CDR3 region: CASSATGSGELFF. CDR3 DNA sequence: TGTGCCAGCAGTGCCACAGGGTCCGGGGAGCTGTTTTTT.

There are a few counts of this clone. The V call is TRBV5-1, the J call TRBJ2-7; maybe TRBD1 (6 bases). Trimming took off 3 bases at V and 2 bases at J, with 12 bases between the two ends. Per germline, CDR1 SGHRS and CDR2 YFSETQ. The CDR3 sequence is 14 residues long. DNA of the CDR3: TGCGCCAGCAGCTACCAAGACAGGACCTACGAGCAGTACTTC. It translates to CASSYQDRTYEQYF.

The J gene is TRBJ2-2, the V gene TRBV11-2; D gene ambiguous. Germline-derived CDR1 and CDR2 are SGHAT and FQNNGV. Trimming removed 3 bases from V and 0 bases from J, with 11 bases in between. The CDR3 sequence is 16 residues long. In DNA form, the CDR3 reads TGTGCCAGCAGCTTTAGTTCCCGATCGAACACCGGGGAGCTGTTTTTT. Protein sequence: CASSFSSRSNTGELFF.

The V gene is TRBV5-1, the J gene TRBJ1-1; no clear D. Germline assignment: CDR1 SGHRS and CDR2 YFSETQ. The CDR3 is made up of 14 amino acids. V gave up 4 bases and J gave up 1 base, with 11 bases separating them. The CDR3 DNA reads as TGCGCCAGCAGCCCTGACCTGCAGAACACTGAAGCTTTCTTT. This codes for CASSPDLQNTEAFF. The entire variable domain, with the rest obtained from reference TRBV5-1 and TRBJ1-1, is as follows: KAGVTQTPRYLIKTRGQQVTLSCSPISGHRSVSWYQQTPGQGLQFLFEYFSETQRNKGNFPGRFSGRQFSNSRSEMNVSTLELGDSALYLCASSPDLQNTEAFFGQGTRLTVV.

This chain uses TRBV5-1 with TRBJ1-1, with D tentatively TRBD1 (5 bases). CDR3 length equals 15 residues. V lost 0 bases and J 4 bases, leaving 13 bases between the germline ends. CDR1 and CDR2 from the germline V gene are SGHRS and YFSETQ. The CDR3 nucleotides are TGCGCCAGCAGCTTGGGTACCGGGGCCGGCACTGAAGCTTTCTTT. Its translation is CASSLGTGAGTEAFF.

CDR3 amino acids: CASSLAMTGELFF. CDR3 coding DNA: TGTGCCAGCAGCTTAGCAATGACCGGGGAGCTGTTTTTT. This sequence joins TRBV7-2 and TRBJ2-2; D unresolved. The CDR3 covers 13 residues. V gave up 0 bases and J gave up 5 bases, with 4 bases separating them. Germline values: CDR1 SGHTA, CDR2 FQGNSA. Full variable domain (rest looked up from reference TRBV7-2 and TRBJ2-2): GAGVSQSPSNKVTEKGKDVELRCDPISGHTALYWYRQSLGQGLEFLIYFQGNSAPDKSGLPSDRFSAERTGGSVSTLTIQRTQQEDSAVYLCASSLAMTGELFFGEGSRLTVL.